The entry below describes one T cell receptor beta chain. In the source study's methods: Amplified reference gene primers provided the basis for estimating nucleated cell counts. TCRdb keeps only in-frame clones here, not all; method: immunoSEQ multiplex PCR. The V and J calls and the clone size are those of that table, but D and trimming were determined from the DNA. The sample records about 440,000 clones, 85% to 90% being singletons. This sample was taken from a study of blood T cell repertoires in COVID-19. Across the study: Researchers got acute and convalescent COVID-19 samples from the United States, Italy and Spain.

Material: peripheral blood. The source of this sequence is a woman in her thirties with acute or convalescent COVID-19.

The CDR3 here is CASSGGAFGNSPLHF. Here the CDR3 DNA reads TGCGCCAGCAGCGGGGGGGCATTCGGCAATTCACCCCTCCACTTT. This chain links TRBV5-1 with TRBJ1-6; D possibly corresponds to TRBD1 (6 bases). Trimming removed 4 bases at V and 7 bases at J, with 15 bases between. CDR3 length: 15 amino acids. CDR1 SGHRS and CDR2 YFSETQ come from the germline V gene. The complete variable domain, with remaining parts taken from reference TRBV5-1 and TRBJ1-6, reads KAGVTQTPRYLIKTRGQQVTLSCSPISGHRSVSWYQQTPGQGLQFLFEYFSETQRNKGNFPGRFSGRQFSNSRSEMNVSTLELGDSALYLCASSGGAFGNSPLHFGNGTRLTVT.